What follows describes a single T cell receptor (beta chain). The antigen is not known. This entry is derived from a study of cytomegalovirus exposure and HLA in healthy donors. Using immunoSEQ multiplex PCR, the repertoire was profiled, and TCRdb retains in-frame clones only, with some absent. The sample contains about 140,000 clones, approximately 86% of which appear only once. The donors belonged to the approximately 120-subject validation cohort, separate from the roughly 670-subject first cohort. Germline V gives CDR1 ENHRY, CDR2 SYGVKD. The CDR3 runs to 16 residues. J gave up 16 bases and V 0 bases, and 16 bases lay outside the gene matches. Study outcomes and limitations: Reported performance of the classifier showed diagnosis of cytomegalovirus status with high specificity and sensitivity.

The TCR originated in a woman under 30 in good health and CMV-seropositive. The sequenced material came from PBMCs. The rearrangement uses TRBV10-3 and TRBJ2-1, with TRBD2 identical over 9 bases. The CDR3 bases are TGTGCCATCAGTGAGTCCGGCGTGAAAGTGAGGACTAGCGTATTCTTC. Its translation is CAISESGVKVRTSVFF.